This T cell receptor (beta chain) emerged from a study of Ad26.COV2.S vaccination and SARS-CoV-2 variants. This CDR3 comprises 18 residues. This sample's treatment: around 19 received Ad26.COV2.S at low or high dose, single or two shots; roughly five received placebo; per-sample allocation not given. Vaccine and placebo recipients were sampled on day 63 after the first injection. Generated by immunoSEQ multiplex PCR, the TCRdb table keeps only in-frame clones and is missing some. The sample includes hundreds of thousands of clones, over 75% of them seen just once. This clonotype originated in a person between 18 and 60 years old who received the Ad26.COV2.S COVID-19 vaccine or a placebo. This specimen was peripheral blood, taken in a trial of Ad26.COV2.S vaccine versus placebo. The J gene is TRBJ2-7, the V gene TRBV21-1; the table's D gene call, TRBD2, was not cross checked with the DNA. TRBV21-1 is a recognized pseudogene. CDR3 in DNA: TGTGCCAGCAGCACAGTTATTAGACTAGCGAGAAGCTCCTACGAGCAGTACTTC. Amino acid sequence: CASSTVIRLARSSYEQYF.